The sample holds one count of the clone carrying this T cell receptor beta chain. The data were taken from a study of blood T cell repertoires in COVID-19. Across the whole study: Acute-phase and convalescent COVID-19 samples originated in the United States, Italy and Spain. Nucleic acid was either cDNA or gDNA, and it came from T cells, B-cell-depleted T cells, or PBMCs.

Per the original methods: Reference gene primer amplification gave nucleated cell count estimates. Here immunoSEQ multiplex PCR was the method, and the copy in TCRdb shows in-frame clones only, minus some. The V and J calls and clone size were taken over from that table, and D and trimming were inferred from the DNA. The sample has hundreds of thousands of clones; around 84% are singletons. This CDR3 region has 11 residues. Per the germline V gene, CDR1 is SQVTM and CDR2 is ANQGSEA. V was shortened by 0 bases and J by 6 bases, with 5 bases between the two germline ends. Input material: peripheral blood. This sequence was found in a woman aged 18-30 years with acute or convalescent COVID-19. The rearrangement links TRBV29-1 to TRBJ1-2; D gene uncertain. The CDR3 spells CSVEDPDGYTF. The CDR3 nucleotides are TGCAGCGTTGAAGACCCAGATGGCTACACCTTC.